This passage covers 30 T cell receptor beta chains from one sample sequenced in a study of PD-1 blockade in classical Hodgkin lymphoma. Brentuximab vedotin exposure varied among the patients, all of whom had relapsed after autologous stem cell transplantation. Libraries were prepared by immunoSEQ multiplex PCR; TCRdb keeps only in-frame clonotypes and omits some of them. The sample shows roughly 61,000 clones, roughly 90% of them seen only once. The sequencing here drew on peripheral blood mononuclear cells (PBMCs), taken before the second cycle of nivolumab. The source is a human donor with classical Hodgkin lymphoma.

This clone appeared a single time. As DNA, the CDR3 is TGTGCCAGCAGCCAAGAGCAGGGGACTAGGGTCCTCACCGGGCAGTTCTTC. Translating gives CASSQEQGTRVLTGQFF. This rearrangement joins TRBV4-2 to TRBJ2-1; 8 nucleotides match TRBD2. Germline CDR1 is LGHNA and CDR2 is YNFKEQ. Unmatched junction bases numbered 16, after V lost 0 bases and J lost 12 bases. This CDR3 has 17 residues.

This rearrangement joins TRBV6-1 to TRBJ1-1; D call uncertain. In germline, CDR1 is MNHNS, CDR2 SASEGT. Trimming stripped 4 bases from V and 0 bases from J, with 6 bases between. The CDR3 is 13 amino acids. CDR3 region: CASSGELNTEAFF. The CDR3 coding sequence is TGTGCCAGCAGTGGGGAGTTGAACACTGAAGCTTTCTTT.

This sequence joins TRBV9 and TRBJ2-2, with D unresolved. V was trimmed by 5 bases and J by 7 bases, leaving 15 bases between them. The CDR3 spans 14 residues. Germline V gene lookup returns CDR1 SGDLS and CDR2 YYNGEE. As DNA, the CDR3 is TGTGCCAGCAGTCCCGGCCTGTTGGTCGGGGAGCTGTTTTTT. Protein product: CASSPGLLVGELFF.

The CDR3 region is CAIIHAGLADQETQYF. In nucleotides, the CDR3 is TGTGCCATCATACACGCTGGACTAGCGGATCAAGAGACCCAGTACTTC. V is TRBV7-8 and J is TRBJ2-5; 10 nucleotides agree with TRBD2. J was trimmed by 2 bases and V by 10 bases; bases with no gene match: 13. The germline CDR1 and CDR2 sequences are SGHVS and FQNEAQ. The CDR3 length is 16 residues.

The chain carries TRBV19 and TRBJ2-7, with 9 bases lining up with TRBD1. Germline V gene sequence: CDR1 LNHDA, CDR2 SQIVND (reference sequence). V lost 3 bases to trimming and J lost 3 bases; unmatched junction nucleotides: 3. The CDR3 has 14 amino acids. The DNA of the CDR3 is TGTGCCAGTAGTATGGGACAGGGATTCTACGAGCAGTACTTC. It translates to CASSMGQGFYEQYF.

The genes are TRBV19 and TRBJ1-1, with D hard to call. The CDR3 covers 13 residues. V lost 7 bases and J lost 1, with 10 bases in between. Germline CDR1 is LNHDA and CDR2 is SQIVND (reference sequence). The CDR3: CASTLTENTEAFF. In DNA, the CDR3 is TGTGCCAGTACCTTGACGGAGAACACTGAAGCTTTCTTT.

The rearrangement links TRBV6-6 to TRBJ1-2; possible D gene TRBD1, 5 bases. Trimming pared 2 bases from V and 8 bases from J, leaving 12 bases between. Germline V lookup: CDR1 MNHNY, CDR2 SVGAGI (reference sequence). The CDR3 extends over 13 amino acids. This CDR3 reads CASSYPGGDGYTF. Here the CDR3 DNA reads TGTGCCAGCAGTTACCCAGGCGGGGACGGCTACACCTTC.

This chain uses TRBV30 with TRBJ1-1; TRBD1 might be the D (6 bases). The germline V and J ends were trimmed by 2 bases and 2 bases, with 9 bases remaining between them. The length of the CDR3 is 13 residues. In germline, CDR1 is GTSNPN, CDR2 SVGIG (reference sequence). The CDR3 DNA reads TGTGCCTGGAGTTCAGGGGCTAACACTGAAGCTTTCTTT. Its protein product is CAWSSGANTEAFF. The whole variable domain, filled in from reference TRBV30 and TRBJ1-1, reads SQTIHQWPATLVQPVGSPLSLECTVEGTSNPNLYWYRQAAGRGLQLLFYSVGIGQISSEVPQNLSASRPQDRQFILSSKKLLLSDSGFYLCAWSSGANTEAFFGQGTRLTVV.

This sequence joins TRBV7-2 and TRBJ2-1, with TRBD1 matching 7 bases. The CDR3 loop spans 13 amino acids. The J segment lost 7 bases and the V segment lost 5 bases, leaving 5 bases of the junction unmatched. The germline V gene has CDR1 SGHTA and CDR2 FQGNSA. CDR3 nucleotides: TGTGCCAGCAGCCTGACAGGGTTAAATGAGCAGTTCTTC. It yields the protein CASSLTGLNEQFF.

This chain links TRBV27 with TRBJ2-3; the D gene could be TRBD1 or TRBD2 (5 bases each). CDR1 is MNHEY and CDR2 is SMNVEV in the germline V gene (reference sequence). The CDR3 consists of 14 residues. Trimming left V 6 bases short and J 2 bases short, with 12 bases between. In DNA, the CDR3 is TGTGCCAGCAGCATACAGGAGGCCACAGATACGCAGTATTTT. This translates into CASSIQEATDTQYF.

The gene calls are TRBV28 and TRBJ2-6, with TRBD1 identical over 11 bases. The CDR3 extends over 20 amino acids. The ends lost 4 bases at V and 3 bases at J; junction bases unmatched: 14. The germline V gene encodes CDR1 MDHEN and CDR2 SYDVKM. CDR3: CASSSRRYGQGARGANVLTF. The CDR3 DNA is TGTGCCAGCAGTTCCCGCAGATATGGACAGGGGGCGCGTGGGGCCAACGTCCTGACTTTC.

The chain recombines TRBV7-6 with TRBJ2-7; D remains unclear. CDR3 length equals 17 residues. Trimming pared 1 base from V and 3 bases from J, leaving 19 bases between. Germline V gene lookup returns CDR1 SGHVS and CDR2 FNYEAQ. In DNA, the CDR3 is TGTGCCAGCAGCTTAGGTCTCGGGCAGGATAAGATCTACGAGCAGTACTTC. Residues: CASSLGLGQDKIYEQYF.

This rearrangement joins TRBV2 to TRBJ1-2, with 8 bases that match TRBD1. The CDR3 has 15 amino acids. J gave up 2 bases and V 7 bases, and 9 bases lay outside the gene matches. Germline CDR1 reads SNHLY; CDR2 reads FYNNEI. DNA for the CDR3: TGTGCCAGCAAGCAAGGGACAGGTTGGAACTATGGCTACACCTTC. It is translated as CASKQGTGWNYGYTF.

V is TRBV27 and J is TRBJ2-3, with TRBD1 identical over 9 bases. The ends lost 5 bases at V and 1 base at J; junction bases unmatched: 1. Germline V gene lookup returns CDR1 MNHEY and CDR2 SMNVEV (reference sequence). This CDR3 has 14 residues. In nucleotides, the CDR3 is TGTGCCAGCAGTCGGGACAGGGGCACAGATACGCAGTATTTT. This encodes CASSRDRGTDTQYF.

The chain carries TRBV5-1 and TRBJ2-7, with TRBD2 matching 9 bases. Germline trimming cut 4 bases from V and 0 bases from J; bases unmatched to any gene: 8. Germline V gene data show CDR1 as SGHRS and CDR2 as YFSETQ. There are 16 residues in the CDR3. CDR3 sequence (DNA): TGCGCCAGCAGCCCGATAGCGGGAGCCAACTCCTACGAGCAGTACTTC. This encodes CASSPIAGANSYEQYF.

This clone was counted once. The gene calls are TRBV2 and TRBJ1-2; D call uncertain. The CDR3 is made up of 13 amino acids. Trimming shortened V by 4 bases and J by 4 bases, and 10 bases separated the two germline ends. The germline V gene has CDR1 SNHLY and CDR2 FYNNEI. The CDR3 loop reads CASSAPEAYGYTF. The CDR3 DNA is TGTGCCAGCAGTGCGCCGGAGGCCTATGGCTACACCTTC.

The J gene is TRBJ2-5, the V gene TRBV2, with 10 bases lining up with TRBD1. Judging by the DNA end, TRBJ2-7 fits better; the J call may be wrong. Germline lookup yields CDR1 SNHLY and CDR2 FYNNEI. The CDR3 has 16 amino acids. The CDR3: CASSEDGAGQGYEQYF. The CDR3 DNA sequence: TGTGCCAGCAGTGAAGATGGAGCGGGACAGGGGTACGAGCAGTACTTC.

This chain links TRBV5-1 with TRBJ1-4; D not resolved. The CDR3 is 13 residues long. The V end lost 5 bases, the J end lost 7 bases, and 12 bases lay between the germline ends. CDR1 is SGHRS and CDR2 is YFSETQ in the germline V gene. The CDR3 DNA reads as TGCGCCAGCAGGCGTGCCTTGGGTGAAAAACTGTTTTTT. This translates into CASRRALGEKLFF.

This chain joins TRBV10-3 and TRBJ1-4; D is possibly TRBD1 (6 bases). Trimming removed 6 bases from V and 8 bases from J, with 13 bases in between. From germline, CDR1 is ENHRY and CDR2 SYGVKD. The CDR3 sequence is 13 residues long. CDR3 DNA sequence: TGTGCCATCAGCAGGACAGAAGACGAAAAACTGTTTTTT. Its translation is CAISRTEDEKLFF.

V gene TRBV12-5 combines with J gene TRBJ1-5, with D possibly being TRBD1 (5 bases). This CDR3 is 16 amino acids long. Germline V lookup: CDR1 LGHNT, CDR2 FRNRAP. The V and J ends lost 5 bases and 6 bases respectively, with 20 bases between them. In nucleotides, the CDR3 is TGTGCTAGTGGTGGCCCGGGACTCGCCACGGGTCAGCCCCAGCATTTT. Its protein is CASGGPGLATGQPQHF.

This clone is categorized as medium-sized (0.01 to 0.1%). Other nucleotide sequences from this sample produce the same CDR3. The rearrangement links TRBV7-3 to TRBJ2-1; 9 bases fit TRBD2. V was clipped by 3 bases and J by 5 bases; unmatched bases: 5. In germline, CDR1 is SGHTA, CDR2 FQGTGA. The CDR3 has 15 residues. CDR3 sequence (DNA): TGTGCCAGCAGCTTGGGACTAGCAGAGAACAATGAGCAGTTCTTC. It is translated as CASSLGLAENNEQFF.

Remarks on this clone: One base separates it from a far larger clone, so it is likely a read error. The chain recombines TRBV30 with TRBJ2-7; tentatively, D is TRBD2 (7 bases). This CDR3 comprises 12 residues. Looked up from germline, CDR1 is GTSNPN and CDR2 is SVGIG (reference sequence). The ends were cut back, 8 bases at V and 5 bases at J, with 16 bases in the middle. CDR3 nucleotide sequence: TGTGCCGTAGGGAGGGGGGACGACGAGCAGTACTTC. It codes for CAVGRGDDEQYF.

This chain links TRBV12-5 with TRBJ1-1, with D tentatively TRBD1 (6 bases). Germline V gene data show CDR1 as LGHNT and CDR2 as FRNRAP. The CDR3 has 15 residues. Trimming took 0 bases from V and 1 from J, leaving 9 bases between them. The CDR3 DNA follows: TGTGCTAGTGGTTTGGTGACAGGAACGAACACTGAAGCTTTCTTT. Translated, it gives CASGLVTGTNTEAFF.

The CDR3 DNA reads TGTGCCAGCAGTGAATCGGGCGATGAGCAGTTCTTC. It yields the protein CASSESGDEQFF. The gene calls are TRBV25-1 and TRBJ2-1; no definite D call. V was trimmed by 1 base and J by 8 bases, leaving 6 bases between them. The CDR3 totals 12 residues. From germline, CDR1 is MGHDK and CDR2 SYGVNS.

The rearrangement joins TRBV27 to TRBJ1-4; D is perhaps TRBD1 (5 bases). V lost 2 bases and J 8 bases, leaving 15 bases between the germline ends. CDR3 length: 15 residues. In germline, CDR1 is MNHEY, CDR2 SMNVEV (reference sequence). CDR3 nucleotide sequence: TGTGCCAGCAGTTTAGGGAGGCAGGGTGGGGAAAAACTGTTTTTT. This codes for CASSLGRQGGEKLFF.

The chain employs TRBV7-2 and TRBJ2-7; D may correspond to TRBD1 or TRBD2 (6 bases each). The CDR3 is made up of 15 amino acids. Germline-derived CDR1 and CDR2 are SGHTA and FQGNSA. V dropped 6 bases and J dropped 2 bases, with 17 bases sitting between them. The CDR3, as DNA: TGTGCCAGCAGGGGGGGATGGGACAACCCCTACGAGCAGTACTTC. This gives the protein CASRGGWDNPYEQYF.

The chain joins TRBV6-6 to TRBJ2-5; possibly TRBD1 for D (5 bases). The length of the CDR3 is 14 residues. CDR1 MNHNY and CDR2 SVGAGI come from the germline V gene (reference sequence). Trimming cost V 4 bases and J 5 bases, with 14 bases left between them. The DNA of the CDR3 is TGTGCCAGCAGTTTGGACGTAGGACATGAGACCCAGTACTTC. Its protein product is CASSLDVGHETQYF.

This chain links TRBV5-1 with TRBJ1-2; possible D gene TRBD1, 5 bases. V gave up 0 bases and J gave up 6 bases, with 12 bases separating them. Germline V gives CDR1 SGHRS, CDR2 YFSETQ. This CDR3 region has 14 residues. The CDR3: CASSLVPGNNGYTF. DNA of the CDR3: TGCGCCAGCAGCTTGGTTCCAGGGAATAATGGCTACACCTTC.

This clone was picked up one time. J is TRBJ2-7 and V is TRBV6-5, with 9 bases identical to TRBD1. The J segment lost 6 bases and the V segment lost 0 bases, leaving 9 bases of the junction unmatched. Per germline, CDR1 MNHEY and CDR2 SVGAGI. This CDR3 is 16 amino acids long. The CDR3 DNA is TGTGCCAGCAGTTACTCGAGAAGGACAGGGGAGGCCGAGCAGTACTTC. It encodes CASSYSRRTGEAEQYF.

The chain combines TRBV9 with TRBJ2-2; D not resolved. V lost 0 bases and J lost 4, with 4 bases in between. CDR1 and CDR2 (germline): SGDLS, YYNGEE. CDR3 size: 13 residues. CDR3 in amino acids: CASSVELTGELFF. CDR3 nucleotides: TGTGCCAGCAGCGTAGAGCTCACCGGGGAGCTGTTTTTT.